This TCR beta chain was profiled in a study of T cell repertoires in cytomegalovirus infection. Study overall: CMV infection plus the matching HLA type was flagged by public TCR beta signatures.

This clonotype came up many times. Its antigen is not known. One entry per CDR3 protein, called by TCRdb with MiXCR from the reads. The sample has about 900,000 distinct CDR3 sequences, around 29% seen once. CDR1 SGHTA and CDR2 FQGNSA come from the germline V gene. V was pared by 2 bases and J by 0 bases, with 8 bases between. This CDR3 spans 15 amino acids. Overall study findings and caveats: Summed public TCR beta family frequency identified CMV carriers bearing the relevant HLA.

The sequencing used cultured CD8+ T cells from PBMCs, collected from culture after CMV antigen stimulation. The chain links TRBV7-2 to TRBJ2-1, with D uncertain. This receptor was obtained from a human donor in good health (CMV status not recorded). Some clones in this sample may be carry-over from other donors' samples. The CDR3 protein is CASSLTLSSYNEQFF. Written as DNA, the CDR3 is TGTGCCAGCAGCTTAACCTTGAGCTCCTACAATGAGCAGTTCTTC.